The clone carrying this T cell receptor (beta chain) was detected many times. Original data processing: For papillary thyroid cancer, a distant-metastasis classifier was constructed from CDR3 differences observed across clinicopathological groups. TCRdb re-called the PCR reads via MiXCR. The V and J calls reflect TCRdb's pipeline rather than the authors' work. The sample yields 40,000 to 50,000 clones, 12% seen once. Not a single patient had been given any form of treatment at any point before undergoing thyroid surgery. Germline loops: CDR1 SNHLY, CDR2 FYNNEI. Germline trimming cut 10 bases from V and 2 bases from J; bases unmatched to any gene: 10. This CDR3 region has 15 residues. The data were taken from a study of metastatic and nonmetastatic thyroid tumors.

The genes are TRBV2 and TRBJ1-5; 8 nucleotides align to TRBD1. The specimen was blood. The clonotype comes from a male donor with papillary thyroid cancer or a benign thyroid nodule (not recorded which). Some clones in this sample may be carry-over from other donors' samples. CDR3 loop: CATQDRGGGNQPQHF. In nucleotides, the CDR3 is TGTGCCACCCAAGACAGGGGAGGGGGCAATCAGCCCCAGCATTTT.